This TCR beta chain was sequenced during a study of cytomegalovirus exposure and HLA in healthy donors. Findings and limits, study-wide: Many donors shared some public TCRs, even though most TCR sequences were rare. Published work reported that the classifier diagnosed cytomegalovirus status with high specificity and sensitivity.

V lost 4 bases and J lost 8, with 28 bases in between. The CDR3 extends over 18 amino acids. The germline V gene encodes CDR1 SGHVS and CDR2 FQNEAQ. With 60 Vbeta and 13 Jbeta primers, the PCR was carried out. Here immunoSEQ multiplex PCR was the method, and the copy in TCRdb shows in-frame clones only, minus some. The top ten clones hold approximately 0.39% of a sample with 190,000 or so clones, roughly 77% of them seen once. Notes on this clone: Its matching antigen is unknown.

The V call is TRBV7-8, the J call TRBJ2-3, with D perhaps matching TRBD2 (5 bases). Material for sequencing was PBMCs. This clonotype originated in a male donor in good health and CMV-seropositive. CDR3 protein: CASSWPLSGISGQGTQYF. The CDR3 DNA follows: TGTGCCAGCAGCTGGCCCTTGAGCGGTATAAGCGGTCAAGGTACGCAGTATTTT.